This T cell receptor (beta chain) was identified during a study of identical twins. The study, taken as a whole, reports: Zero-insertion findings could be partly confounded by invariant cells (MAIT and iNKT cells). Alpha sequences out of frame and shared by twins had excess low generation probability.

A universal primer site was added by template switching, and unique molecular identifiers were carried by the cDNA. MiXCR, run by TCRdb on the 5' RACE reads, gives a single entry per CDR3 protein. This sample has hundreds of thousands of distinct CDR3 sequences; 5.5% to 7.5% occur once, and the top ten carry about 2%. CDR3 length equals 15 residues. Germline V gene lookup returns CDR1 DFQATT and CDR2 SNEGSKA (reference sequence). There are many counts of this clonotype. Antigen: not known. A read error may produce the germline difference seen at one junction end. The TCR originated in a man aged 18 to 29 in good health. The chain joins TRBV20-1 to TRBJ2-7; 7 bases match TRBD2. Sample: naive T cells sorted from blood. CDR3 amino acids: CGARDSGSQTYEQYF. As DNA, the CDR3 is TGCGGTGCTAGAGATAGCGGGTCACAGACCTACGAGCAGTACTTC.